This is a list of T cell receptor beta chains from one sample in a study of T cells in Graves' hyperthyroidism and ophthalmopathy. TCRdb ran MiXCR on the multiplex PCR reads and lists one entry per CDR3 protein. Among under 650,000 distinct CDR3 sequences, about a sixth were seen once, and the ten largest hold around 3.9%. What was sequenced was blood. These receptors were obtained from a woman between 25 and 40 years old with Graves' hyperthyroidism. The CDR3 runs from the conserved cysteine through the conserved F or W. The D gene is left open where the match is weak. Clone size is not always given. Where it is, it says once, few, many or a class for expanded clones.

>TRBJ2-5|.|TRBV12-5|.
CASGLVQWLRDGWQLQETQYF
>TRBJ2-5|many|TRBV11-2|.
CASTFNGETQYF
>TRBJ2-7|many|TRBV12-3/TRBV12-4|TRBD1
CASSPYRDRVNEQYF
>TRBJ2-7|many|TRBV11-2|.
CASSLSLASDDEQYF
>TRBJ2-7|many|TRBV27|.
CASSLSQAGPYEQYF
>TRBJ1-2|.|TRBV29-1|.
CSVDFPGSEGYTF
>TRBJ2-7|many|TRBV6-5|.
CASSYRGFAEQYF
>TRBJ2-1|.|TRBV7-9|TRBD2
CASSSPLAGGRNEQFF
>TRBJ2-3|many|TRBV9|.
CASSVVASRSTDTQYF
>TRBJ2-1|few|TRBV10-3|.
CAISDLAEGRGNEQFF
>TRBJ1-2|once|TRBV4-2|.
CASSQESEVNYGYTF
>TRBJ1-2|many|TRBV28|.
CASSLFPFLSFGATNYGYTF
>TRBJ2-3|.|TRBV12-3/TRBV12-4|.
CASSSVLGSTDAQYF
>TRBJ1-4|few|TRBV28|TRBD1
CASSFHRGRANEKLFF
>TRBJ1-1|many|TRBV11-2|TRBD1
CASSDRVLNTEAFF
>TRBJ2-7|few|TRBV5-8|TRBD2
CASSLTNSGRWYEQYF
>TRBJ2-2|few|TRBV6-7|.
CASSTPTRRDGTGELFF
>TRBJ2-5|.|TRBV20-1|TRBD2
CSVAAGGETQYF
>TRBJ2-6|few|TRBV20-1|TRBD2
CSARPGLAEYSGANVLTF
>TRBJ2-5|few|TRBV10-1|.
CASSPGRAETQYF
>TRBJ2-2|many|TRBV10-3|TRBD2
CAISGGGLAANGELFF
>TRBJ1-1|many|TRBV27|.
CASSLSTRSRSTEAFF
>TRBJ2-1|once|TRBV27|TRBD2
CASSLLSGGYEQFF
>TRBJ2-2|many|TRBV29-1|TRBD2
CSVEDGLAGGAYTGELFF
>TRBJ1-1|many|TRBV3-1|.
CASSQGPGSTEAFF
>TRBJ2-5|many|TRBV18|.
CASSPRLETQYF
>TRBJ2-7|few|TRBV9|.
CASSTRVGDPSYEQYF
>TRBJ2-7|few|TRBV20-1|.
CSAREQGYEQYF
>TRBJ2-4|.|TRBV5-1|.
CASSLEGKNIQYF
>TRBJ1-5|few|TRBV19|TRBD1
CASSIDTGGPHQPQHF
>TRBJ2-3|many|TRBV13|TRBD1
CASSPSPGTGIPDTQYF
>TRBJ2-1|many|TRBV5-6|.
CASTTGDNEQFF
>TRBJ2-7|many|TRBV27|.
CASSTEPDSYEQYF
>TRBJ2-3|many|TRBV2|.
CASTRGRDTQYF
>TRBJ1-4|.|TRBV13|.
CASSLSLEAANEKLFF
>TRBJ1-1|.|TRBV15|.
CATSRDIDEAFF
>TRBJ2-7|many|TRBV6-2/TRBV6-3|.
CASSYQGIRGYEQYF
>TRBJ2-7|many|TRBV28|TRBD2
CASRPGTSGIVEQYF
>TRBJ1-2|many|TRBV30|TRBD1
CAWSGDRDYGYTF
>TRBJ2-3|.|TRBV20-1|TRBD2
CSASYLGLADTDTQYF